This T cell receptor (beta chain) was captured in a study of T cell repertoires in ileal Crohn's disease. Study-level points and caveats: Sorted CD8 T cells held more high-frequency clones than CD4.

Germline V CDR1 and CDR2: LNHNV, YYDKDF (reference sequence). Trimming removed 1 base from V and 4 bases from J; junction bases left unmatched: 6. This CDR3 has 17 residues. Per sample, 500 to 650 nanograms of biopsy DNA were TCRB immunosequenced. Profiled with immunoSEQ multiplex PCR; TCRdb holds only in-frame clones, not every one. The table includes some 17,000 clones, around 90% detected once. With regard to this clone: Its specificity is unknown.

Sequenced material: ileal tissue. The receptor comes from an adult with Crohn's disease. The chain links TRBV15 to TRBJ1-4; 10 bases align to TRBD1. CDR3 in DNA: TGTGCCACCAGCAGAGCGACAGGGGGCTGGGGTAATGAAAAACTGTTTTTT. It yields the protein CATSRATGGWGNEKLFF.